This TCR beta chain was recovered during a study of shared clonotypes between healthy human individuals. Whole-study results and caveats: It was expected that sequencing depth would affect clonotype sharing among donors. Despite large depth, rarefaction showed incomplete sorted-subset sequencing.

In regard to this clone: Antigen unknown. Additional DNA sequences in this sample encode the identical CDR3.

The trim removed 0 bases at V and 4 bases at J, leaving 4 bases unmatched. Germline V gives CDR1 SGHDT, CDR2 YYEEEE. The CDR3 totals 16 residues. It was CD45RO-negative cells, positively selected for CCR7, that made up naive CD8 cells, with terminally differentiated effector memory CD45RA+ cells excluded. Participating donors were healthy, HIV-negative adults free of recent acute infections or vaccinations. The test was conducted at deep level. Clones were sequenced by immunoSEQ multiplex PCR, and TCRdb holds only the in-frame ones, with some missing. The sample holds millions of clones, under 95% seen once.

This clonotype was obtained from a man aged 18 to 30 in good health. Some clones in this sample may be carry-over from other donors' samples. The specimen was naive CD8+ T cells from PBMCs. The chain has TRBV5-6 and TRBJ2-1; 10 positions agree with TRBD2. This chain's CDR3 is CASSLGLAGAYNEQFF. CDR3 bases: TGTGCCAGCAGCTTGGGGCTAGCGGGAGCGTACAATGAGCAGTTCTTC.